The subject of this entry is one TCR beta chain. The data derive from a study of blood T cell repertoires in COVID-19. Method: immunoSEQ multiplex PCR; TCRdb's copy keeps in-frame clones and lacks some. The table records 63,000 or so clones, more than 75% of them present only once. CDR3 size: 12 residues. Germline V gene lookup returns CDR1 LNHDA and CDR2 SQIVND (reference sequence). V dropped 6 bases and J dropped 8 bases, with 11 bases sitting between them. Input material: peripheral blood. The clonotype originates from a human donor in a cohort sampled during active COVID-19. The chain joins TRBV19 to TRBJ2-1, with a tentative D call TRBD1 (5 bases). CDR3 nucleotide sequence: TGTGCCAGTAGGATCAGGGCCGATGAGCAGTTCTTC. This translates into CASRIRADEQFF.